The T cell receptor (beta chain) described here comes from a study of yellow fever vaccine responses in identical twins. Study results and limitations: Twins' vaccine T cell response reportedly gave the appearance of partial convergence and partial personalization.

A few counts support this clonotype. The target antigen is unknown. The CDR3 is 13 residues long. V lost 5 bases, J lost 5 bases, and 10 bases lay in between. In TCRdb, the RT-PCR reads were re-called with MiXCR into one record per CDR3 protein. The data show approximately 2,200 distinct CDR3 sequences, with 32% seen just once and about 6.6% held by the top ten. This sequence originates from a woman between 18 and 30 years old who received the yellow fever vaccine. The rearrangement uses TRBV12-3 or TRBV12-4 and TRBJ2-1; weak D call: TRBD2 (6 bases). The material sequenced was T cells from blood (PBMCs), unsorted or a sorted subset (not recorded which), taken before or after yellow fever vaccination (not recorded which). The CDR3 reads CASSQKRDNEQFF. Written as DNA, the CDR3 is TGTGCCAGCAGTCAAAAGCGGGACAATGAGCAGTTCTTC.